These 5 T cell receptor beta chains were all obtained from the same sample, sequenced in a study of response to subunit inactivated influenza vaccine. TCRdb re-analysed the RT-PCR reads in MiXCR, keeping a single row per CDR3 protein. The sample includes around 190,000 distinct CDR3 sequences, 14% seen only once; the top ten take approximately 25%. The sequences come from CD8+ T cells sorted from PBMCs, collected roughly 5 days after vaccination. These receptors were obtained from a man over 45 who received an inactivated influenza vaccine.

The genes are TRBV5-1 and TRBJ1-1, with TRBD1 matching over 8 bases. V lost 0 bases, J lost 0 bases, and 7 bases stayed unmatched. This CDR3 region has 17 residues. Looked up from germline, CDR1 is SGHRS and CDR2 is YFSETQ. The CDR3 DNA reads TGCGCCAGCAGCTTGGGTGGCAGGGGGCAAGTGAACACTGAAGCTTTCTTT. It yields the protein CASSLGGRGQVNTEAFF.

The chain employs TRBV15 and TRBJ1-2, with D unresolved. The CDR3 has 15 amino acids. Per germline, CDR1 LNHNV and CDR2 YYDKDF (reference sequence). V gave up 1 base and J gave up 9 bases, with 18 bases separating them. CDR3 bases: TGTGCCACCAGCAGAGTTCGGCACCCGGGGAATAGCTACACCTTC. This encodes CATSRVRHPGNSYTF.

The chain recombines TRBV20-1 with TRBJ2-5; 7 bases agree with TRBD1. Germline CDR1 is DFQATT and CDR2 is SNEGSKA (reference sequence). The CDR3 covers 15 residues. Trimming removed 5 bases from V and 2 bases from J; junction bases left unmatched: 11. The CDR3 bases are TGCAGTGCTCCAAGGACAGGCGGCCAACAAGAGACCCAGTACTTC. Translated: CSAPRTGGQQETQYF.

This clonotype was found a few times. The V and J genes are TRBV11-2 and TRBJ2-1, with TRBD1 matching 8 bases. The CDR3 runs to 15 residues. V lost 3 bases, J lost 8 bases, and 9 bases stayed unmatched. Germline V CDR1 and CDR2: SGHAT, FQNNGV. The CDR3 DNA sequence: TGTGCCAGCAGCTTCCGTGACAGGGGTATTGATGAGCAGTTCTTC. Protein sequence: CASSFRDRGIDEQFF. Full variable domain (remainder filled in from reference TRBV11-2 and TRBJ2-1): EAGVAQSPRYKIIEKRQSVAFWCNPISGHATLYWYQQILGQGPKLLIQFQNNGVVDDSQLPKDRFSAERLKGVDSTLKIQPAKLEDSAVYLCASSFRDRGIDEQFFGPGTRLTVL.

The chain couples TRBV4-1 to TRBJ1-4, with D unresolved. The germline V and J ends were trimmed by 4 bases and 10 bases, with 10 bases remaining between them. The length of the CDR3 is 12 residues. CDR1 is MGHRA, CDR2 YSYEKL, per germline. The CDR3 DNA reads TGCGCCAGCAGCCCCGTCTACGGAAAACTGTTTTTT. It specifies CASSPVYGKLFF.